The subject of this entry is one T cell receptor beta chain. Trimming removed 2 bases at V and 7 bases at J, with 11 bases between. Germline V CDR1 and CDR2: MNHEY, SVGAGI. This CDR3 is built from 13 residues. The data were taken from a study of T cells of healthy individuals. TCRdb re-analysed the 5' RACE reads in MiXCR, keeping a single row per CDR3 protein. The data show 90,000 to 100,000 distinct CDR3 sequences, around 17% seen once. This receptor was obtained from a human donor in good health. V is TRBV6-5 and J is TRBJ1-2; a weak D match, TRBD1 (5 bases). This CDR3 is CASSYRQNGGYTF. In DNA, the CDR3 is TGTGCCAGCAGTTACAGACAGAATGGTGGCTACACCTTC.